This is a list of T cell receptor beta chains from one sample in a study of T cell responses to AZD1222 COVID-19 vaccine. Profiling relied on immunoSEQ multiplex PCR, and the TCRdb table lists in-frame clones only, not all of them. The table includes 150,000 to 200,000 clones, 90% to 95% detected once. This sample comprised peripheral blood, obtained on day 0 of AZD1222 vaccination. These receptors were taken from an adult in good health. The CDR3 runs from the conserved cysteine through the conserved F or W. A D gene is named only where the DNA matches it firmly. Clone size is not always given. Where it is, it says once, few, many or a class for expanded clones.

D	size	V	J	DNA	CDR3
.	once	TRBV27	TRBJ2-3	TGTGCCAGCAACGGACAGGGAGTAGGGGCGGGAGGGCACACAGATACGCAGTATTTT	CASNGQGVGAGGHTDTQYF
.	.	TRBV12-3/TRBV12-4	TRBJ1-4	TGTGCCAGCAGTCCCAGGGGTGAAAAACTGTTTTTT	CASSPRGEKLFF
.	.	TRBV19	TRBJ1-1	TGTGCCAGTAGCACAGGGTACGTCACTGAAGCTTTCTTT	CASSTGYVTEAFF
TRBD1	.	TRBV7-9	TRBJ1-1	TGTGCCAGCAGCACGACCTACAGGGGGGATACTGAAGCTTTCTTT	CASSTTYRGDTEAFF
.	.	TRBV9	TRBJ1-1	TGTGCCAGCAGCGTAGAGGGGGGTACTGAAGCTTTCTTT	CASSVEGGTEAFF
.	.	TRBV5-4	TRBJ1-2	TGTGCCAGCAGCTCGAACAGGGCACAGGGCAATGGCTACACCTTC	CASSSNRAQGNGYTF
.	.	TRBV9	TRBJ1-2	TGTGCCAGCAGCGTAGCTTCTTCCTATGGCTACACCTTC	CASSVASSYGYTF
TRBD2	.	TRBV3-1/TRBV3-2	TRBJ2-1	TGTGCCAGCAGCCCGGGACTAGCGGGAGGGGGGAATGAGCAGTTCTTC	CASSPGLAGGGNEQFF
TRBD1	.	TRBV7-8	TRBJ2-2	TGTGCCAGCAGCTTAGGTGGACAGGGCAGGACCGGGGAGCTGTTTTTT	CASSLGGQGRTGELFF
TRBD2	.	TRBV7-8	TRBJ2-1	TGTGCCAGCAGTCCGGGACTAGCGGGAGGAACCTACAATGAGCAGTTCTTC	CASSPGLAGGTYNEQFF
.	.	TRBV5-1	TRBJ1-1	TGCGCCAGCAGCCATGGCGGCAACACTGAAGCTTTCTTT	CASSHGGNTEAFF
.	.	TRBV11-2	TRBJ1-1	TGTGCCAGCAGCCCAGTTCCCGGAGGGAACACTGAAGCTTTCTTT	CASSPVPGGNTEAFF
.	few	TRBV18	TRBJ1-1	TGTGCCAGCCCGCCGGAGGAAGGGGAGGTTTCTGAAGCTTTCTTT	CASPPEEGEVSEAFF
.	.	TRBV27	TRBJ2-7	TGTGCCAGCAGTTCCGGGAGCTACGAGCAGTACTTC	CASSSGSYEQYF
TRBD2	.	TRBV5-1	TRBJ2-1	TGCGCCAGCAGTCCCTCCCTGGGCGGAACTAGCGGTCATGGGGACAATGAGCAGTTCTTC	CASSPSLGGTSGHGDNEQFF
.	few	TRBV5-1	TRBJ2-1	TGCGCCAGCAGCGCCTCTTTGAGCTCCTACAATGAGCAGTTCTTC	CASSASLSSYNEQFF
.	.	TRBV6-6	TRBJ1-1	TGTGCCAGCAATGATGGAATGAACACTGAAGCTTTCTTT	CASNDGMNTEAFF
.	.	TRBV30	TRBJ1-5	TGTGCCTGGAGTGCTTCCCTAACTCATCATAGCAATCAGCCCCAGCATTTT	CAWSASLTHHSNQPQHF
TRBD2	once	TRBV5-1	TRBJ2-7	TGCGCCAGCAGACTGCTCGGGGAGGGCACCTACGAGCAGTACTTC	CASRLLGEGTYEQYF
TRBD1	.	TRBV10-3	TRBJ1-6	TGTGCCATCAGTTCAGGGGGCAGCTCCTATAATTCACCCCTCCACTTT	CAISSGGSSYNSPLHF
.	.	TRBV7-9	TRBJ2-4	TGTGCCAGCAGCTTAGATCTAGCCAAAAACATTCAGTACTTC	CASSLDLAKNIQYF
TRBD1	.	TRBV5-1	TRBJ1-1	TGCGCCAGCAGCTGGGGACAGGGAGACACTGAAGCTTTCTTT	CASSWGQGDTEAFF
.	.	TRBV7-9	TRBJ1-2	TGTGCCAGCAGCCCCGAGGTCGACTATGGCTACACCTTC	CASSPEVDYGYTF
TRBD1	.	TRBV19	TRBJ2-1	TGTGCCAGCGGACAGGGAAATTACAATGAGCAGTTCTTC	CASGQGNYNEQFF
TRBD1	.	TRBV6-5	TRBJ2-7	TGTGCCAGCAGTCCCTCGGGACAGGGCGAGCAGTACTTC	CASSPSGQGEQYF
.	.	TRBV19	TRBJ1-1	TGTGCCAGTAGTATATCGGGACAGAACACTGAAGCTTTCTTT	CASSISGQNTEAFF
.	.	TRBV1	TRBJ2-1	TGCACCAGCAGCCACCGACCCCGGGATCATGAGCAGTTCTTC	CTSSHRPRDHEQFF
.	.	TRBV5-4	TRBJ2-7	TGTGCCAGCAGCTCCGTAGGCCCCTACGAGCAGTACTTC	CASSSVGPYEQYF
.	.	TRBV7-2	TRBJ2-1	TGTGCCAGCAGCTTGGGTGTCATGGGCAATGAGCAGTTCTTC	CASSLGVMGNEQFF
TRBD1	.	TRBV15	TRBJ1-1	TGTGCCACCAGCAGATCCGGGACAGGGAACACTGAAGCTTTCTTT	CATSRSGTGNTEAFF
TRBD1	.	TRBV3-1/TRBV3-2	TRBJ1-6	TGTGCCAGCAGCCAAGAGCACGGGACAGGGCCCCTCCACTTT	CASSQEHGTGPLHF
.	.	TRBV2	TRBJ2-7	TGTGCCAGCACTCGGCTTCGGGGGAACTACGAGCAGTACTTC	CASTRLRGNYEQYF
.	.	TRBV19	TRBJ2-1	TGTGCCAGTAGCCAAATCGCAACAGGCGTTGCCTACAATGAGCAGTTCTTC	CASSQIATGVAYNEQFF
TRBD2	.	TRBV11-3	TRBJ2-3	TGTGCCAGCAGCTTAGGGGGGACTAGCGGGAGAAATACGCAGTATTTT	CASSLGGTSGRNTQYF
TRBD1	once	TRBV6-1	TRBJ1-1	TGTGCCAGCAGTGAAGGACAGGGGGGGAACACTGAAGCTTTCTTT	CASSEGQGGNTEAFF
.	.	TRBV11-2	TRBJ1-5	TGTGCCAGCAGCTTAGATCGAGATCAGCCCCAGCATTTT	CASSLDRDQPQHF
TRBD2	.	TRBV10-2	TRBJ2-1	TGCGCCAGCAGGCCCCCGACTAGCGGGAGGGTCAATGAGCAGTTCTTC	CASRPPTSGRVNEQFF
.	.	TRBV7-9	TRBJ1-2	TGTGCCAGCAGCTCAGACAGCCCAGCTAACTATGGCTACACCTTC	CASSSDSPANYGYTF
.	.	TRBV6-5	TRBJ1-1	TGTGCCAGCAACTTGGGTGGGAACACTGAAGCTTTCTTT	CASNLGGNTEAFF
.	.	TRBV6-5	TRBJ2-3	TGTGCCAGCAGTTCCCCTCGCGGTAGCACAGATACGCAGTATTTT	CASSSPRGSTDTQYF
TRBD1	few	TRBV5-4	TRBJ1-1	TGTGCCAGCAGCTACTGGACAGGGGGCGAAGCTTTCTTT	CASSYWTGGEAFF
.	.	TRBV7-9	TRBJ2-7	TGTGCCAGCAGCCAAGGGTCCTACGAGCAGTACTTC	CASSQGSYEQYF
.	.	TRBV6-6	TRBJ1-6	TGTGCCAGCAGTTACGAAAGAGGGCCTTCACCCCTCCACTTT	CASSYERGPSPLHF
.	once	TRBV3-1/TRBV3-2	TRBJ1-1	TGTGCCAGCAGCCAACGTGGGACCGGGCTTGGGACTGAAGCTTTCTTT	CASSQRGTGLGTEAFF
.	.	TRBV7-9	TRBJ1-1	TGTGCCAGCAGCTTAACGAGCAATGAAGCTTTCTTT	CASSLTSNEAFF
.	.	TRBV6-5	TRBJ2-5	TGTGCCAGCAGTTACCAAGGGGGCCAAGAGACCCAGTACTTC	CASSYQGGQETQYF
.	once	TRBV27	TRBJ2-1	TGTGCCAGCAGTTTGGGAGATGAGCAGTTCTTC	CASSLGDEQFF
TRBD1	.	TRBV5-1	TRBJ1-2	TGCGCCAGCAGCTTGGCCGGACAGGGGGCGACGGGCTACACCTTC	CASSLAGQGATGYTF
.	.	TRBV28	TRBJ2-7	TGTGCCAGCAGCCAGGTCCCCCAATTGGCGGACGAGCAGTACTTC	CASSQVPQLADEQYF